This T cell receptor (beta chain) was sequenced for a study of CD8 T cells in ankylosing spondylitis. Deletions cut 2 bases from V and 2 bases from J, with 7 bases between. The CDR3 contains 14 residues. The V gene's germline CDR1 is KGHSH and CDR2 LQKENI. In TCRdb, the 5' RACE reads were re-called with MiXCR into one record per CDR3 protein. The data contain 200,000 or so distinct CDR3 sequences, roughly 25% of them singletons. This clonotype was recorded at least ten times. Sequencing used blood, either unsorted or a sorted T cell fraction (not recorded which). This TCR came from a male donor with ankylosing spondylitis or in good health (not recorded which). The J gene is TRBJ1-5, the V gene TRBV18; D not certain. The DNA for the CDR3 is TGTGCCAGCTCACCAATGCACGGCAATCAGCCCCAGCATTTT. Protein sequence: CASSPMHGNQPQHF. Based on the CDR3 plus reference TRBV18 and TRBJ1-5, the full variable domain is NAGVMQNPRHLVRRRGQEARLRCSPMKGHSHVYWYRQLPEEGLKFMVYLQKENIIDESGMPKERFSAEFPKEGPSILRIQQVVRGDSAAYFCASSPMHGNQPQHFGDGTRLSIL.